The T cell receptor beta chain under discussion was sequenced for a study of T cell repertoires in cytomegalovirus infection. As for the study in general: Recently identified HLA-C-restricted CMV epitopes were among the peptides used. Indicated by public TCR beta signatures were CMV infection and matching HLA type.

Study-level points and caveats: Cumulative public TCR beta family frequency identified carriers of CMV plus the relevant HLA. Clonotypes of TCR beta that were HLA-C-restricted and CMV-specific dominated the ex vivo response.

A single record per CDR3 protein comes from TCRdb applying MiXCR to the reads. The sample consists of hundreds of thousands of distinct CDR3 sequences, around 35% of them appearing once. At least ten counts were recorded for this clonotype. The antigen is undetermined. The CDR3 extends over 15 amino acids. Germline CDR1 and CDR2: SGHTA and FQGNSA. V was clipped by 2 bases and J by 4 bases, with 14 bases between them. The sample consisted of cultured PBMCs, taken from culture after CMV antigen stimulation. This sequence joins TRBV7-2 and TRBJ1-2; D gene unclear. The clonotype was recovered from a human donor in good health (CMV status not recorded). Some clones in this sample may be carry-over from other donors' samples. The CDR3 nucleotides are TGTGCCAGCAGCTTATTTGGGCGGGTGTCCTATGGCTACACCTTC. It is translated as CASSLFGRVSYGYTF.